These 25 T cell receptor beta chains were all obtained from the same sample, sequenced in a study of blood T cell repertoires in COVID-19. Assay used: immunoSEQ multiplex PCR; TCRdb lists only in-frame clones, some missing. Here the sample spans under 80,000 clones, more than 80% being singletons. Sample: peripheral blood. The receptors stem from a woman at least 80 years old with active COVID-19.

The CDR3 region is CASSSWDRGSGANVLTF. In DNA, the CDR3 is TGTGCCAGCAGCTCATGGGACAGGGGCTCTGGGGCCAACGTCCTGACTTTC. The chain uses TRBV7-9 and TRBJ2-6; 10 bases agree with TRBD1. Trimming at V came to 4 bases and at J to 0 bases, leaving 3 bases not matched to a gene. CDR3 length: 17 residues. CDR1 is SEHNR, CDR2 FQNEAQ, per germline (reference sequence).

V and J are TRBV7-3 and TRBJ2-1; 11 bases line up with TRBD2. The CDR3 length is 15 residues. Unmatched junction bases numbered 4, after V lost 5 bases and J lost 4 bases. CDR1 and CDR2 from the germline V gene are SGHTA and FQGTGA. CDR3 sequence reads: CASSGTSGAYNEQFF. DNA for the CDR3: TGTGCCAGCAGCGGGACTAGCGGAGCGTACAATGAGCAGTTCTTC.

The rearrangement joins TRBV18 to TRBJ1-1, with D perhaps matching TRBD1 (6 bases). The germline V and J ends were trimmed by 8 bases and 4 bases, with 14 bases remaining between them. Germline CDR1 reads KGHSH; CDR2 reads LQKENI. The CDR3 is 13 amino acids. The chain's CDR3 is CASQQGAITEAFF. The CDR3 bases are TGTGCCAGCCAACAGGGCGCGATCACTGAAGCTTTCTTT.

The chain employs TRBV5-1 and TRBJ2-7; 10 nucleotides line up with TRBD2. The CDR3 runs 16 residues. The germline CDR1 and CDR2 sequences are SGHRS and YFSETQ. J lost 3 bases, V lost 4 bases, and 10 bases had no gene match. This CDR3 is CASSPGWASGSYEQYF. In DNA form, the CDR3 reads TGCGCCAGCAGCCCCGGTTGGGCTAGCGGGAGCTACGAGCAGTACTTC.

This clone was picked up one time. The chain joins TRBV18 to TRBJ2-7, with D perhaps matching TRBD2 (6 bases). V dropped 3 bases and J dropped 6 bases, with 21 bases sitting between them. The length of the CDR3 is 16 residues. Germline V gives CDR1 KGHSH, CDR2 LQKENI. Here the CDR3 reads CASSPSGSGGAREQYF. Here the CDR3 DNA reads TGTGCCAGCTCACCCTCGGGAAGTGGAGGGGCTCGCGAGCAGTACTTC. The full variable domain, its missing parts supplied by reference TRBV18 and TRBJ2-7, is NAGVMQNPRHLVRRRGQEARLRCSPMKGHSHVYWYRQLPEEGLKFMVYLQKENIIDESGMPKERFSAEFPKEGPSILRIQQVVRGDSAAYFCASSPSGSGGAREQYFGPGTRLTVT.

This clone was observed once. The chain recombines TRBV2 with TRBJ1-2; tentative D call: TRBD1 (5 bases). Per the germline V gene, CDR1 is SNHLY and CDR2 is FYNNEI. The CDR3 spans 14 residues. The ends were cut back, 2 bases at V and 1 base at J, with 8 bases in the middle. The DNA of the CDR3 is TGTGCCAGCAGTGAACGGGGGGGTAACTATGGCTACACCTTC. It is translated as CASSERGGNYGYTF.

The V call is TRBV28, the J call TRBJ1-3; possibly TRBD1 for D (6 bases). The germline V and J ends were trimmed by 3 bases and 0 bases, with 12 bases remaining between them. Germline values: CDR1 MDHEN, CDR2 SYDVKM. The CDR3 runs to 16 residues. CDR3 DNA: TGTGCCAGCAGTTTCGACAGGACCTACTCTGGAAACACCATATATTTT. As protein: CASSFDRTYSGNTIYF. Full variable domain (missing parts from reference TRBV28 and TRBJ1-3): DVKVTQSSRYLVKRTGEKVFLECVQDMDHENMFWYRQDPGLGLRLIYFSYDVKMKEKGDIPEGYSVSREKKERFSLILESASTNQTSMYLCASSFDRTYSGNTIYFGEGSWLTVV.

The chain has TRBV3-1 (or the pseudogene TRBV3-2) and TRBJ2-5; D gene uncertain. The CDR3 is made up of 11 amino acids. Germline CDR1 and CDR2: LGHDT and YNNKEL (reference sequence). Trimming cost V 8 bases and J 4 bases, with 8 bases left between them. CDR3 nucleotides: TGTGCCAGCGGGCTGGGAGAGACCCAGTACTTC. Its protein is CASGLGETQYF.

The genes are TRBV7-9 and TRBJ2-7; no clear D. Germline V lookup: CDR1 SEHNR, CDR2 FQNEAQ (reference sequence). The CDR3 is made up of 15 amino acids. Trimming took 4 bases from V and 3 from J, leaving 16 bases between them. CDR3 amino acids: CASSSRGGSYYEQYF. Written as DNA, the CDR3 is TGTGCCAGCAGCTCCCGTGGCGGCAGCTACTACGAGCAGTACTTC.

The chain uses TRBV7-3 and TRBJ2-1, with TRBD2 as a possible D gene (5 bases). Between the trimmed V and J ends, which lost 1 base and 6 bases, there was a span of 13 bases. Germline assignment: CDR1 SGHTA and CDR2 FQGTGA. This CDR3 is 15 amino acids long. The CDR3 loop reads CASSLRTATVNEQFF. CDR3 sequence (DNA): TGTGCCAGCAGCTTAAGGACTGCCACCGTCAATGAGCAGTTCTTC. The full variable domain, in which reference TRBV7-3 and TRBJ2-1 provide the parts outside the CDR3, is GAGVSQTPSNKVTEKGKYVELRCDPISGHTALYWYRQSLGQGPEFLIYFQGTGAADDSGLPNDRFFAVRPEGSVSTLKIQRTERGDSAVYLCASSLRTATVNEQFFGPGTRLTVL.

The V call is TRBV7-9, the J call TRBJ2-5; D ambiguous. V was cut by 1 base and J by 4 bases, with 10 bases left in between. This CDR3 has 14 amino acids. The germline CDR1 and CDR2 sequences are SEHNR and FQNEAQ (reference sequence). CDR3 DNA sequence: TGTGCCAGCAGCTTAGGAATTAGCACAGAGACCCAGTACTTC. Its translation: CASSLGISTETQYF.

V and J are TRBV7-9 and TRBJ1-1, with unresolved D. CDR1 SEHNR and CDR2 FQNEAQ come from the germline V gene (reference sequence). CDR3 length: 13 amino acids. Trimming removed 5 bases at V and 0 bases at J, with 7 bases between. This chain's CDR3 is CASSPRLNTEAFF. The CDR3 DNA reads TGTGCCAGCAGCCCGAGGCTGAACACTGAAGCTTTCTTT.

This clone was observed once. The chain employs TRBV27 and TRBJ2-1, with TRBD2 matching over 7 bases. J lost 2 bases, V lost 5 bases, and 6 bases had no gene match. CDR1 MNHEY and CDR2 SMNVEV come from the germline V gene (reference sequence). The CDR3 runs 15 residues. The CDR3 loop reads CASSRGGGTYNEQFF. Here the CDR3 DNA reads TGTGCCAGCAGTCGTGGCGGGGGTACCTACAATGAGCAGTTCTTC.

This chain joins TRBV15 and TRBJ2-7; 9 nucleotides match TRBD2. Germline V gives CDR1 LNHNV, CDR2 YYDKDF (reference sequence). CDR3 length equals 17 residues. V dropped 4 bases and J dropped 1; count of bases not matched to a gene: 11. The chain's CDR3 is CATSTQEGLAGSYEQYF. The CDR3 DNA is TGTGCCACCAGCACTCAGGAAGGTCTAGCGGGATCCTACGAGCAGTACTTC. The entire variable domain, with the rest obtained from reference TRBV15 and TRBJ2-7, is as follows: DAMVIQNPRYQVTQFGKPVTLSCSQTLNHNVMYWYQQKSSQAPKLLFHYYDKDFNNEADTPDNFQSRRPNTSFCFLDIRSPGLGDTAMYLCATSTQEGLAGSYEQYFGPGTRLTVT.

The chain couples TRBV2 to TRBJ2-4, with 7 bases matching TRBD1. The CDR3 is made up of 13 amino acids. After removal of 5 bases from V and 15 bases from J, the junction contained 13 bases not matched to a gene. The germline gives CDR1 SNHLY, CDR2 FYNNEI. The CDR3 nucleotides read TGTGCCAGCAGTTCATACCCAGGGCAGGGGGTGTACTTC. Protein: CASSSYPGQGVYF. Combining the CDR3 with reference TRBV2 and TRBJ2-4 gives the whole variable domain EPEVTQTPSHQVTQMGQEVILRCVPISNHLYFYWYRQILGQKVEFLVSFYNNEISEKSEIFDDQFSVERPDGSNFTLKIRSTKLEDSAMYFCASSSYPGQGVYFGAGTRLSVL.

The V and J genes are TRBV29-1 and TRBJ2-7; 9 bases map to TRBD1. V shed 6 bases and J 5 bases; nucleotides not matched to a gene: 11. This CDR3 spans 14 amino acids. Germline CDR1 reads SQVTM; CDR2 reads ANQGSEA. CDR3 sequence (DNA): TGCAGCGTGTACTGGGACAGGGAAGGGCACGAGCAGTACTTC. This sequence encodes CSVYWDREGHEQYF.

This clone came up a few times. The chain is built from TRBV7-3 and TRBJ2-5; no reliable D call. The CDR3 is 14 amino acids. In germline, CDR1 is SGHTA, CDR2 FQGTGA. V was pared by 2 bases and J by 2 bases, with 9 bases between. CDR3 protein: CASSLYGPQETQYF. CDR3 bases: TGTGCCAGCAGCTTATATGGCCCGCAAGAGACCCAGTACTTC. Filled out from reference TRBV7-3 and TRBJ2-5, the complete variable domain reads GAGVSQTPSNKVTEKGKYVELRCDPISGHTALYWYRQSLGQGPEFLIYFQGTGAADDSGLPNDRFFAVRPEGSVSTLKIQRTERGDSAVYLCASSLYGPQETQYFGPGTRLLVL.

This chain connects TRBV19 to TRBJ2-5; 7 nucleotides align to TRBD2. Germline V gene data show CDR1 as LNHDA and CDR2 as SQIVND (reference sequence). The CDR3 runs to 14 residues. After removal of 8 bases from V and 5 bases from J, the junction contained 11 bases not matched to a gene. CDR3 in DNA: TGTGCCAGTTCCCCCGCGGGAGTAGGGGAGACCCAGTACTTC. Encoded protein: CASSPAGVGETQYF.

The V and J genes are TRBV18 and TRBJ2-5; D perhaps matches TRBD2 (6 bases). Germline-derived CDR1 and CDR2 are KGHSH and LQKENI. The CDR3 totals 15 residues. Deletions cut 0 bases from V and 1 base from J, with 9 bases between. CDR3 coding DNA: TGTGCCAGCTCACCACCGGTGGGACTCCAAGAGACCCAGTACTTC. Its protein product is CASSPPVGLQETQYF.

V and J are TRBV10-3 and TRBJ2-7; the match to TRBD1 covers 11 bases. Germline V gives CDR1 ENHRY, CDR2 SYGVKD. The length of the CDR3 is 16 residues. After removal of 3 bases from V and 6 bases from J, the junction contained 10 bases not matched to a gene. This chain's CDR3 is CAISDNRDRGGSEQYF. Written as DNA, the CDR3 is TGTGCCATCAGTGATAACCGGGACAGGGGGGGGAGCGAGCAGTACTTC.

This clone was counted once. This chain links TRBV7-2 with TRBJ2-3, with a weak D call TRBD2 (6 bases). V was cut by 1 base and J by 0 bases, with 8 bases left in between. The CDR3 contains 15 residues. CDR1 is SGHTA and CDR2 is FQGNSA in the germline V gene. DNA for the CDR3: TGTGCCAGCAGCTTAGGTAGCGGTAGCACAGATACGCAGTATTTT. Encoded protein: CASSLGSGSTDTQYF.

The V and J genes are TRBV13 and TRBJ1-3; 8 bases match TRBD1. The germline V gene has CDR1 PRHDT and CDR2 FYEKMQ (reference sequence). V shed 5 bases, J shed 2 bases, and the junction held 8 bases outside the gene matches. This CDR3 is 16 amino acids long. The CDR3 DNA is TGTGCCAGCAGCGGACAGGGTGAACGACCTGGAAACACCATATATTTT. It translates to CASSGQGERPGNTIYF.

The chain's CDR3 is CATARQLTYNEQFF. The DNA for the CDR3 is TGTGCCACCGCAAGACAACTCACCTACAATGAGCAGTTCTTC. This chain uses TRBV15 with TRBJ2-1; D is unclear. Germline V gene data show CDR1 as LNHNV and CDR2 as YYDKDF (reference sequence). The CDR3 is 14 amino acids. Trimming took 8 bases from V and 2 from J, leaving 13 bases between them.

This clone has just a few counts. The chain uses TRBV3-1 (or the pseudogene TRBV3-2) and TRBJ2-7, with TRBD2 matching 9 bases. CDR1 and CDR2 from the germline V gene are LGHDT and YNNKEL (reference sequence). V lost 1 base and J lost 7; bases outside the gene matches: 8. This CDR3 spans 15 amino acids. Here the CDR3 reads CASSQADSGRDEQYF. The CDR3 DNA sequence: TGTGCCAGCAGCCAAGCGGATAGCGGGAGAGATGAGCAGTACTTC.

This CDR3 reads CASSQTSGYEQYF. CDR3 DNA sequence: TGTGCCAGCAGTCAAACTAGCGGCTACGAGCAGTACTTC. The rearrangement joins TRBV28 to TRBJ2-7, with 8 bases aligning to TRBD2. The V gene's germline CDR1 is MDHEN and CDR2 SYDVKM. The CDR3 extends over 13 amino acids. Losses at the gene ends were 5 bases for V and 3 bases for J; bases not matched to a gene: 3. The whole variable domain, remainder taken from reference TRBV28 and TRBJ2-7, is DVKVTQSSRYLVKRTGEKVFLECVQDMDHENMFWYRQDPGLGLRLIYFSYDVKMKEKGDIPEGYSVSREKKERFSLILESASTNQTSMYLCASSQTSGYEQYFGPGTRLTVT.